The 17 T cell receptor beta chains in this list originate from one sample, sequenced in a study of T cell responses to AZD1222 COVID-19 vaccine. Using immunoSEQ multiplex PCR, the repertoire was profiled, and TCRdb retains in-frame clones only, with some absent. The data contain about 130,000 clones, roughly 92% of them seen just once; the ten biggest clones take up about 0.91%. The sample here was peripheral blood, taken on day 0 of AZD1222 vaccination. These receptors all come from an adult in good health.

This clone came up once. The V call is TRBV13, the J call TRBJ2-7; D gene uncertain. This CDR3 has 14 residues. V was cut by 2 bases and J by 0 bases, with 8 bases left in between. Germline V lookup: CDR1 PRHDT, CDR2 FYEKMQ (reference sequence). CDR3 DNA: TGTGCCAGCAGCTTAAGTCGGAGCTCCTACGAGCAGTACTTC. It yields the protein CASSLSRSSYEQYF.

This clone came up once. The chain recombines TRBV10-3 with TRBJ2-7; D may be TRBD2 (7 bases). V was pared by 7 bases and J by 6 bases, with 16 bases between. CDR3 length: 13 amino acids. Germline CDR1 ENHRY, CDR2 SYGVKD. The CDR3 DNA follows: TGTGCCATCAACTTCGGGGGGCAGGGCGAGCAGTACTTC. Amino acid sequence: CAINFGGQGEQYF.

This chain links TRBV12-5 with TRBJ2-5; a weak D match, TRBD1 (5 bases). The V end lost 6 bases, the J end lost 0 bases, and 11 bases lay between the germline ends. Germline CDR1 and CDR2: LGHNT and FRNRAP. The CDR3 covers 14 residues. CDR3 residues: CASGAGRNQETQYF. CDR3 DNA sequence: TGTGCTAGTGGGGCAGGGCGGAACCAAGAGACCCAGTACTTC.

The chain recombines TRBV4-2 with TRBJ1-1; D possibly corresponds to TRBD1 (5 bases). The CDR3 loop spans 13 amino acids. Looked up from germline, CDR1 is LGHNA and CDR2 is YNFKEQ. V was clipped by 2 bases and J by 7 bases, with 11 bases between them. Here the CDR3 DNA reads TGTGCCAGCAGCCAATTTCAGGGATATGAAGCTTTCTTT. Translating it yields CASSQFQGYEAFF.

The rearrangement uses TRBV5-1 and TRBJ1-3; tentatively, D is TRBD1 (6 bases). Germline CDR1 SGHRS, CDR2 YFSETQ. The CDR3 loop spans 16 amino acids. Trimming pared 1 base from V and 4 bases from J, leaving 15 bases between. In nucleotides, the CDR3 is TGCGCCAGCAGCTTGAGGATGGGGGCTGTCGGAAACACCATATATTTT. The encoded protein is CASSLRMGAVGNTIYF. The full variable domain, completed using reference TRBV5-1 and TRBJ1-3, is KAGVTQTPRYLIKTRGQQVTLSCSPISGHRSVSWYQQTPGQGLQFLFEYFSETQRNKGNFPGRFSGRQFSNSRSEMNVSTLELGDSALYLCASSLRMGAVGNTIYFGEGSWLTVV.

The V and J genes are TRBV20-1 and TRBJ1-6; D ambiguous. The CDR3 loop spans 15 amino acids. V was pared by 3 bases and J by 0 bases, with 9 bases between. Germline CDR1 and CDR2: DFQATT and SNEGSKA (reference sequence). The CDR3 DNA follows: TGCAGTGCTAGTCTCCCGAGCTCCTATAATTCACCCCTCCACTTT. As protein: CSASLPSSYNSPLHF.

The chain recombines TRBV29-1 with TRBJ2-1, with 8 bases matching TRBD2. This CDR3 region has 14 residues. V lost 8 bases to trimming and J lost 0 bases; unmatched junction nucleotides: 6. CDR1 is SQVTM, CDR2 ANQGSEA, per germline. CDR3 protein: CSSSGAPSYNEQFF. DNA for the CDR3: TGCAGCAGTAGCGGGGCCCCCTCCTACAATGAGCAGTTCTTC.

The chain joins TRBV5-1 to TRBJ1-3, with a tentative D call TRBD1 (6 bases). The V gene lost 4 bases and the J gene lost 1 base, with 15 bases spanning the gap. Germline V gene sequence: CDR1 SGHRS, CDR2 YFSETQ. The CDR3 totals 16 residues. For the CDR3, the DNA is TGCGCCAGCAGCCCCGGACAGCTACTATCTGGAAACACCATATATTTT. It codes for CASSPGQLLSGNTIYF.

This chain joins TRBV6-2 or TRBV6-3 and TRBJ1-1; 9 bases align to TRBD1. The CDR3 has 17 amino acids. V was clipped by 2 bases and J by 0 bases; unmatched bases: 7. Per germline, CDR1 MNHEY and CDR2 SVGEGT. CDR3 in DNA: TGTGCCAGCAGTTACACTGGACAGGGGCTATTGAACACTGAAGCTTTCTTT. Translating gives CASSYTGQGLLNTEAFF.

The rearrangement uses TRBV5-6 and TRBJ1-1; 8 bases align to TRBD1. Germline lookup yields CDR1 SGHDT and CDR2 YYEEEE. The CDR3 is 12 amino acids. The ends lost 4 bases at V and 8 bases at J; junction bases unmatched: 4. The CDR3 reads CASSRDRGEAFF. The CDR3 DNA reads as TGTGCCAGCAGCCGAGACAGGGGCGAAGCTTTCTTT.

V usage is TRBV11-2 and J usage is TRBJ2-1; D possibly corresponds to TRBD2 (7 bases). Trimming shortened V by 6 bases and J by 6 bases, and 18 bases separated the two germline ends. The CDR3 is made up of 15 amino acids. Germline CDR1 and CDR2: SGHAT and FQNNGV. CDR3 sequence (DNA): TGTGCCAGCAGGCCGCCGGGGGGCCTATTCAATGAGCAGTTCTTC. Residues: CASRPPGGLFNEQFF.

The V gene is TRBV4-1, the J gene TRBJ1-5; no clear D gene. V shed 1 base and J shed 9 bases, with 7 bases lying between them. The CDR3 loop spans 12 amino acids. Germline loops: CDR1 MGHRA, CDR2 YSYEKL. The CDR3 here is CASSQAAGPQHF. The CDR3 DNA reads TGCGCCAGCAGCCAAGCGGCGGGGCCCCAGCATTTT.

This clone was seen only once. The chain combines TRBV6-5 with TRBJ1-1, with 9 bases identical to TRBD1. This CDR3 is 15 amino acids long. Germline values: CDR1 MNHEY, CDR2 SVGAGI. After removal of 2 bases from V and 6 bases from J, the junction contained 7 bases not matched to a gene. Here the CDR3 reads CASSYATGGEPEAFF. DNA for the CDR3: TGTGCCAGCAGTTACGCCACAGGGGGCGAGCCTGAAGCTTTCTTT.

This chain joins TRBV6-1 and TRBJ1-2, with D unclear. V was pared by 1 base and J by 4 bases, with 7 bases between. Germline-derived CDR1 and CDR2 are MNHNS and SASEGT. The CDR3 loop spans 13 amino acids. CDR3 sequence (DNA): TGTGCCAGCAGTGAAGTATCCGTCTATGGCTACACCTTC. Translation: CASSEVSVYGYTF.

The V gene is TRBV5-5, the J gene TRBJ2-7, with D unresolved. Germline values: CDR1 SGHKS, CDR2 YYEKEE (reference sequence). V lost 0 bases and J lost 1, with 14 bases in between. CDR3 length equals 16 residues. The CDR3 is CASSLGMSEYSYEQYF. CDR3 nucleotides: TGTGCCAGCAGCTTGGGGATGTCCGAATATTCCTACGAGCAGTACTTC.

The gene calls are TRBV30 and TRBJ1-6, with D maybe TRBD1 (6 bases). Trimming took 3 bases from V and 6 from J, leaving 9 bases between them. The germline V gene has CDR1 GTSNPN and CDR2 SVGIG (reference sequence). This CDR3 contains 13 residues. The CDR3 region is CAWRGGSNSPLHF. CDR3 nucleotide sequence: TGTGCCTGGAGGGGGGGCAGTAATTCACCCCTCCACTTT.

The genes are TRBV18 and TRBJ2-1; D ambiguous. Germline CDR1 is KGHSH and CDR2 is LQKENI. This CDR3 spans 15 amino acids. V was shortened by 3 bases and J by 4 bases, with 13 bases between the two germline ends. The CDR3 nucleotides are TGTGCCAGCTCACCCGGGCAGGAGTTTTACAATGAGCAGTTCTTC. Residues: CASSPGQEFYNEQFF.